The present entry profiles one TCR beta chain with its context. Its specificity is unknown. A much larger clone differs from this one at a single base, so this may be a read error. Sorting captured naive CD8 T cells as CD8+CD4-CCR7+CD45RA+. This entry comes from a study of molecular identifiers for immune sequencing clone quantification. Study results and caveats: For effector cells, clones above 20 RNA copies held over 99% of molecules; for naive cells, under 1%.

The CDR3 is made up of 14 amino acids. CDR1 SGHTA and CDR2 FQGTGA come from the germline V gene. Listed TCR primers and previously described methods were used for bulk TCR libraries. In TCRdb, the PCR reads were re-called with MiXCR into one record per CDR3 protein. The table records fewer than 350,000 distinct CDR3 sequences, over 20% of them present only once. The TCR originated in a human donor in good health. Some libraries in this study had Jurkat cell RNA spiked in. The sequencing input was naive CD8+ T cells from blood, with Jurkat cell RNA spiked in. Subset given: FACS-sorted CD8+CD4-CCR7+CD45RA+ naive T cells. This chain links TRBV7-3 with TRBJ2-3; 8 bases line up with TRBD1. CDR3: CARSQTGGTDTQYF. As DNA, the CDR3 is TGTGCCCGCAGTCAGACAGGGGGCACAGATACGCAGTATTTT.